The 2 T cell receptor beta chains presented below share a single source sample, sequenced in a study of T cell repertoires in cytomegalovirus infection (dated by TCRdb to between 2018 and 2020). Their cognate antigens are unknown. Explained via the paper, the treatment or condition label denotes: in vitro stimulation with specific CMV peptide epitopes to enrich CMV-specific T cells. Sequenced using an Illumina HiSeq 1500. TCRdb itself trimmed the public reads at Q25 with fastp, ran MiXCR and retained productive beta chains. Rows with a matching CDR3 protein are joined into one entry that keeps the most common DNA and genes. Across this sample there are about 500,000 distinct CDR3 sequences, with 33% seen only once. The ten top clones hold roughly 15% of the sample. Sample: cultured PBMCs, taken from culture after CMV antigen stimulation. These receptors originate from a human donor in good health (CMV status not recorded). Some clones in this sample may be carry-over from other donors' samples.

The CDR3 reads CASSYRSGSGEQYV. The CDR3 DNA follows: TGTGCCAGCAGCTACCGTAGCGGGAGCGGGGAGCAGTACGTC. This rearrangement joins TRBV7-2 to TRBJ2-7; 9 positions match TRBD2. J lost 7 bases, V lost 4 bases, and 8 bases had no gene match. This CDR3 comprises 14 residues. Germline-derived CDR1 and CDR2 are SGHTA and FQGNSA.

This clonotype appeared a few times. This chain connects TRBV6-1 to TRBJ2-2, with D unclear. V was shortened by 7 bases and J by 0 bases, with 18 bases between the two germline ends. The CDR3 is 17 amino acids. CDR1 and CDR2 (germline): MNHNS, SASEGT. For the CDR3, the DNA is TGTGCCAGCACCCTCTCCCCGTTGGGCCCGAACACCGGGGAGCTGTTTTTT. This translates into CASTLSPLGPNTGELFF.